The entry that follows covers one T cell receptor beta chain sequence. The antigen is undetermined. The data originate from a study of Ad26.COV2.S vaccination and SARS-CoV-2 variants. Study background: Within the COV1001 Ad26.COV2.S trial arm, the donor was enrolled. General study points: Recipients given vaccine exceeded placebo recipients in spike-specific TCR breadth. Analyses of TCR breadth and depth may have underestimated total T cell responses. People who got the vaccine or the placebo had similar non-spike TCR breadth.

Germline V gene sequence: CDR1 MDHEN, CDR2 SYDVKM. The V and J ends lost 4 bases and 4 bases respectively, with 11 bases between them. This CDR3 has 13 residues. TCRdb's table, derived via immunoSEQ multiplex PCR, lists solely in-frame clones and lacks some. The sample records about 460,000 clones, 80% to 90% being singletons. The treatment was: roughly 19 received Ad26.COV2.S at low or high dose, single or two shots; 5 received placebo; per-sample allocation not given. Each sample was drawn 63 days after the first injection (of vaccine or placebo). The sample consisted of peripheral blood, taken in a trial of Ad26.COV2.S vaccine versus placebo. The chain uses TRBV28 and TRBJ2-7; D not resolved. The TCR originated in a person between 18 and 65 years old who received the Ad26.COV2.S COVID-19 vaccine or a placebo. CDR3 loop: CASSYTVPYEQYF. In DNA, the CDR3 is TGTGCCAGCAGTTACACAGTGCCTTACGAGCAGTACTTC.